Reported below is one TCR beta chain. Its specificity is unknown. The source of the sample is a study of PD-1 blockade in classical Hodgkin lymphoma. Study-wide background: Intravenous nivolumab at 3 mg/kg was given to patients every 2 weeks.

TCRdb's copy holds only in-frame clones and misses some; the assay was immunoSEQ multiplex PCR. This table holds approximately 89,000 clones, about 83% found once. In germline, CDR1 is LNHDA, CDR2 SQIVND (reference sequence). The ends were cut back, 7 bases at V and 0 bases at J, with 7 bases in the middle. The CDR3 covers 13 residues. Noted time point: cycle 4 day 1 (C4D1), after 6 weeks of nivolumab. Every patient relapsed after autologous stem cell transplantation, and brentuximab vedotin exposure varied. Study-level results: Why repertoires differed is undefined; disease activity or prior therapy possibly contributed. Newly diagnosed patients were said to have less baseline TCR diversity than healthy donors did. Individuals who commenced nivolumab within less than 1 year of ASCT were excluded.

The sequence came from a human donor with classical Hodgkin lymphoma. Specimen: peripheral blood mononuclear cells (PBMCs), collected before the fourth cycle of nivolumab. The chain joins TRBV19 to TRBJ2-1; unclear D gene. The CDR3 protein is CASMPSSYNEQFF. The DNA for the CDR3 is TGTGCCAGTATGCCCAGCTCCTACAATGAGCAGTTCTTC.